These 8 T cell receptor beta chains came from one sample sequenced in a study of CD8 T cells in ankylosing spondylitis. A single record per CDR3 protein comes from TCRdb applying MiXCR to the 5' RACE reads. The table includes about 280,000 distinct CDR3 sequences, approximately 20% detected once. The specimen was blood, either unsorted or a sorted T cell fraction (not recorded which). Receptor source: a male donor with ankylosing spondylitis or in good health (not recorded which).

This clonotype was counted only a few times. The genes are TRBV20-1 and TRBJ2-3; D is uncertain. The CDR3 consists of 11 residues. Trimming cost V 3 bases and J 6 bases, with 7 bases left between them. Germline loops: CDR1 DFQATT, CDR2 SNEGSKA (reference sequence). The CDR3 DNA reads TGCAGTGCTAGCCCCAGGGATACGCAGTATTTT. Encoded protein: CSASPRDTQYF.

This clonotype came up a few times. The chain is built from TRBV4-2 and TRBJ2-2; 9 nucleotides agree with TRBD1. This CDR3 contains 15 residues. The trim removed 4 bases at V and 5 bases at J, leaving 5 bases unmatched. Per germline, CDR1 LGHNA and CDR2 YNFKEQ. The CDR3: CASSLDRGGTGELFF. DNA for the CDR3: TGTGCCAGCAGCCTGGACAGGGGAGGAACCGGGGAGCTGTTTTTT.

This clonotype was counted between two and nine times. The CDR3 loop reads CASSQDWGDTEAFF. DNA of the CDR3: TGTGCCAGCAGCCAAGATTGGGGCGACACTGAAGCTTTCTTT. The chain couples TRBV14 to TRBJ1-1, with D maybe TRBD1 (5 bases). V was trimmed by 0 bases and J by 3 bases, leaving 8 bases between them. The CDR3 contains 14 residues. Looked up from germline, CDR1 is SGHDN and CDR2 is FVKESK.

The V gene is TRBV5-1, the J gene TRBJ2-2; 7 nucleotides match TRBD1. The CDR3 is made up of 15 amino acids. The germline gives CDR1 SGHRS, CDR2 YFSETQ. The trim removed 2 bases at V and 7 bases at J, leaving 8 bases unmatched. CDR3 nucleotides: TGCGCCAGCAGCTTAGACAGGGTATCTAACGGGGAGCTGTTTTTT. Translating gives CASSLDRVSNGELFF.

This clonotype was found a few times. V gene TRBV3-1 combines with J gene TRBJ1-5; unclear D gene. Trimming pared 2 bases from V and 6 bases from J, leaving 14 bases between. This CDR3 contains 15 residues. In germline, CDR1 is LGHDT, CDR2 YNNKEL (reference sequence). The CDR3 sequence: CASSQTGRESQPQHF. The CDR3 DNA is TGTGCCAGCAGCCAAACGGGGAGGGAAAGTCAGCCCCAGCATTTT. Supplemented by reference TRBV3-1 and TRBJ1-5, the full variable domain reads DTAVSQTPKYLVTQMGNDKSIKCEQNLGHDTMYWYKQDSKKFLKIMFSYNNKELIINETVPNRFSPKSPDKAHLNLHINSLELGDSAVYFCASSQTGRESQPQHFGDGTRLSIL.

This sequence joins TRBV10-3 and TRBJ2-3; 10 bases match TRBD1. CDR1 ENHRY and CDR2 SYGVKD come from the germline V gene. This CDR3 region has 15 residues. V lost 2 bases to trimming and J lost 2 bases; unmatched junction nucleotides: 1. CDR3 DNA: TGTGCCATCAGTGAGGGGACAGGGGCCACAGATACGCAGTATTTT. It specifies CAISEGTGATDTQYF.

The table lists this clonotype with a few counts. This sequence joins TRBV21-1 and TRBJ2-7; TRBD1, the table's D call, lacks a check against the DNA. TRBV21-1 is described as a pseudogene. The CDR3 runs to 12 residues. CDR3 in amino acids: CASSGGGNEQYV. CDR3 nucleotide sequence: TGTGCCAGCAGCGGAGGGGGTAACGAGCAGTACGTC.

V usage is TRBV20-1 and J usage is TRBJ1-2, with D possibly TRBD1 on 6 matching bases. The V gene's germline CDR1 is DFQATT and CDR2 SNEGSKA (reference sequence). Trimming removed 6 bases at V and 7 bases at J, with 18 bases between. CDR3 length equals 13 residues. In nucleotides, the CDR3 is TGCAGTGCCACACGGCAGGGGACTGGTGGCTACACCTTC. It is translated as CSATRQGTGGYTF.